Listed below are T cell receptor beta chains from one sample, sequenced in a study of breast tumors, draining lymph nodes, adjacent tissues. MiXCR, run by TCRdb on the multiplex PCR reads, gives a single entry per CDR3 protein. Of tens of thousands of distinct CDR3 sequences in the sample, roughly 41% were seen once. Input material: breast tumor tissue. These receptors all stem from a female donor with breast cancer. Some clones in this sample may be carry-over from other donors' samples. CDR3s include the opening cysteine and the closing phenylalanine or tryptophan. A D gene is named only where the DNA matches it firmly. Size is stated for part of the rows, as once, few or many counts, or as a class when the clone is expanded.

V: TRBV5-1
D: NA
J: TRBJ2-1
size: many
DNA: TGCGCCAGCAGCTTGGGACACATCTCCTACAATGAGCAGTTCTTC
CDR3: CASSLGHISYNEQFF

V: TRBV7-2
D: NA
J: TRBJ2-7
size: medium-sized
DNA: TGTGCCAGCAGCTTAGTTGTCTATTCCTACGAGCAGTACTTC
CDR3: CASSLVVYSYEQYF

V: TRBV7-8
D: NA
J: TRBJ2-3
size: NA
DNA: TGTGCCAGCAGTTTCCGGGACGAGAGCACAGATACGCAGTATTTT
CDR3: CASSFRDESTDTQYF

V: TRBV5-1
D: NA
J: TRBJ1-4
size: NA
DNA: TGCGCCAGCAGCGTGGCCTGGGGGGCTCGGGAAAAACTGTTTTTT
CDR3: CASSVAWGAREKLFF

V: TRBV29-1
D: NA
J: TRBJ2-1
size: NA
DNA: TGCAGCGGGAGGGGGCTCTCCTACAATGAGCAGTTCTTC
CDR3: CSGRGLSYNEQFF

V: TRBV7-2
D: TRBD1
J: TRBJ1-4
size: NA
DNA: TGTGCCAGCAGCTTGGTCGTGACAGGGGGTGAAAAACCGTTTTTT
CDR3: CASSLVVTGGEKPFF

V: TRBV20-1
D: NA
J: TRBJ1-4
size: many
DNA: TGCAGTGCTACAATATCAGCAACTAATGAAAAACTGTTTTTT
CDR3: CSATISATNEKLFF

V: TRBV30
D: NA
J: TRBJ1-6
size: many
DNA: TGTGCCTGGAGAGGACAGTCGAATAATTCACCCCTCCACTTT
CDR3: CAWRGQSNNSPLHF

V: TRBV9
D: TRBD1
J: TRBJ1-6
size: NA
DNA: TGTGCCAGCAGCGAGGGGACAGGCCCTAATTCACCCCTCCACTTT
CDR3: CASSEGTGPNSPLHF

V: TRBV11-2
D: NA
J: TRBJ2-3
size: few
DNA: TGTGCCAGCAGCTCCCTTAGGGCGACAGATACGCAGTATTTT
CDR3: CASSSLRATDTQYF

V: TRBV4-1
D: NA
J: TRBJ1-6
size: many
DNA: TGCGCCAGCAGCCGGGACCGCATGAATTCACCCCTCCACTTT
CDR3: CASSRDRMNSPLHF

V: TRBV4-3
D: NA
J: TRBJ1-2
size: many
DNA: TGCGCCAGCAGCCAGAGCAGGGCTTCTAACTATGGCTACACCTTC
CDR3: CASSQSRASNYGYTF

V: TRBV20-1
D: TRBD1
J: TRBJ2-5
size: medium-sized
DNA: TGCAGTGCTAGAGCCACAGGGGGTAGGGAGACCCAGTACTTC
CDR3: CSARATGGRETQYF

V: TRBV6-2/TRBV6-3
D: NA
J: TRBJ2-2
size: many
DNA: TGTGCCAGCAGTCTCTCCACCGGGGAGCTGTTTTTT
CDR3: CASSLSTGELFF

V: TRBV5-5
D: TRBD1
J: TRBJ2-7
size: NA
DNA: TGTGCCAGCAGCTGGACCGGGGACAGCTACGAGCAGTACTTC
CDR3: CASSWTGDSYEQYF

V: TRBV7-9
D: NA
J: TRBJ2-3
size: medium-sized
DNA: TGTGCCAGCAGCGCCGACTTTTGGGATGGCACAGATACGCAGTATTTT
CDR3: CASSADFWDGTDTQYF

V: TRBV5-1
D: TRBD2
J: TRBJ2-1
size: many
DNA: TGCGCCAGGTTCCATTCGACTAGCGGGGGGGCTTACAATGAGCAGTTCTTC
CDR3: CARFHSTSGGAYNEQFF

V: TRBV12-3/TRBV12-4
D: TRBD1
J: TRBJ2-1
size: few
DNA: TGTGCCAGCAGTAGACGGACAGGGGGCCACAATGAGCAGTTCTTC
CDR3: CASSRRTGGHNEQFF

V: TRBV5-4
D: NA
J: TRBJ2-5
size: NA
DNA: TGTGCCAGCAGCTTGATCGGGTACCAAGAGACCCAGTACTTC
CDR3: CASSLIGYQETQYF

V: TRBV5-1
D: NA
J: TRBJ2-3
size: medium-sized
DNA: TGCGCCAGCAGCTGGGGGGGCACAGATACGCAGTATTTT
CDR3: CASSWGGTDTQYF

V: TRBV2
D: TRBD1
J: TRBJ1-5
size: NA
DNA: TGTGCCAGCATGCTTCAGGGGGTCGGCAATCAGCCCCAGCATTTT
CDR3: CASMLQGVGNQPQHF

V: TRBV14
D: NA
J: TRBJ2-7
size: medium-sized
DNA: TGTGCCAGCAGCCAAGGCTACGAGCAGTACTTC
CDR3: CASSQGYEQYF

V: TRBV20-1
D: TRBD1
J: TRBJ1-6
size: NA
DNA: TGCAGTGCTAACAGGGACAGTCGCAATTCACCCCTCCACTTT
CDR3: CSANRDSRNSPLHF

V: TRBV2
D: NA
J: TRBJ1-6
size: once
DNA: TGTGCCAGCAGCCGAATCCAGCGACCACCCCTCCACTTT
CDR3: CASSRIQRPPLHF